This T cell receptor (beta chain) was recovered during a study of blood T cell repertoires in COVID-19. For the study at large: PBMCs, B-cell-depleted T cells, or T cells provided the cDNA or gDNA that made up the material.

Trimming cost V 8 bases and J 4 bases; bases outside gene matches: 13. This CDR3 region has 15 residues. CDR1 and CDR2 from the germline V gene are SGHVS and FQNEAQ. The method was immunoSEQ multiplex PCR; TCRdb's version includes in-frame clones alone and lacks a portion of them. The sample records some 160,000 clones, around 80% being singletons. The specimen was peripheral blood. The chain links TRBV7-8 to TRBJ2-7, with TRBD2 identical over 8 bases. The receptor's source is a man in his 70s with active or convalescent COVID-19. CDR3: CASALFQREIYEQYF. The CDR3 DNA reads as TGTGCCAGCGCTCTTTTCCAGCGGGAGATATACGAGCAGTACTTC.